This T cell receptor beta chain was sequenced in a study of shared clonotypes between healthy human individuals (dated by TCRdb to the early 2020s). In the study overall: The cohort comprised a couple of women and a few men aged 18 to 49 years. For each donor, three plates each were used for CD4 naive and CD4 memory, two plates were used for CD8 naive, and one plate was used for CD8 memory. To estimate repertoire size and how much clonotypes are shared between individuals, the study performed deep sequencing of blood TCR repertoires from roughly five healthy adults. Libraries were prepared and TCR repertoires were sequenced by different laboratories using diverse techniques, in order to increase sequencing depth and limit assay-specific biases. Leukapheresis yielded between about 0.94 and 8.9 billion PBMCs per donor.

Using the deep immunoSEQ assay, TCR CDR3 regions were amplified from genomic DNA by multiplex PCR. Extracted genomic DNA from each cell subset was distributed evenly across all wells of several immunoSEQ 96-well plates, and each plate was treated as a replicate. For sorted subsets, about 210 ng of genomic DNA, equivalent to 25,000 to 30,000 T cell genomes, went into each replicate PCR. Purified libraries were quantified with a Qubit 3.0 fluorometer, sized on a Bioanalyzer 2100, and re-quantified with the KAPA Library Quantification kit. Every immunoSEQ 96-well plate was sequenced on a dedicated single-read 150-cycle Illumina NextSeq 550 flow cell. The study's own analysis went as follows. Because the immunoSEQ output included only junctional sequences and no quality scores, the filtering could not be the same as the filtering used for full-length reads. To assign V/J genes and CDR3, sequences were annotated using PyIR, a Python wrapper for IgBLAST v1.9, with IMGT germline references. Reads with weak V/J assignments (E-value above 1e-6), missing CDR3, stop codons, out-of-frame junctions, or ambiguous translated residues were removed. V3J clonotypes were defined by identical inferred V gene, J gene, and CDR3 amino acid sequence. Percentage overlap between repertoires was calculated by dividing the number of shared unique clonotypes by the size of the smaller repertoire. Richness of each repertoire was evaluated using RTK rarefaction, the Chao1 estimator, and Recon v2.1 estimates of unobserved clonotypes. OLGA was used to compute generation probabilities for all TCRbeta clonotypes that the gDNA method yielded from a handful of donors. Not all clones reach the TCRdb copy of this immuneACCESS table, which keeps in-frame sequences only. Checked studies attribute under half of the gap to unresolved V genes and leave the rest unexplained. V and J calls and clone size are those listed in that table; D and trimming were worked out from the DNA. The sample contains some 2 million clones, 85% to 95% of them found a single time. 0.13% of the sample is in the top ten clones.

Concerning this clone: Its antigen remains undetermined. No base quality information exists; no much larger clone differs at one position.

The donors were healthy, HIV-negative adults who had no recently reported acute infections or vaccinations. Every donor was a Caucasian adult residing in Nashville, Tennessee, USA. CD4+ T cells were enriched by magnetic negative selection, after which naive cells were positively selected on CD45RA and the negative fraction was taken as the memory subset. After blood collection by leukapheresis, PBMCs were isolated using Ficoll-Histopaque density gradient centrifugation and then cryopreserved in the vapor phase of liquid nitrogen. Analytical flow cytometry was used to check the purity and quantity of every magnetically sorted T cell population. Genomic DNA was isolated from each sorted fraction and quantified by UV absorbance on a Nanodrop 2000c. V sheds 2 bases and J sheds 3 bases, leaving 20 bases between their ends. From the germline V gene, CDR1 is LGHNA and CDR2 is YNFKEQ. The CDR3 sequence holds 17 residues, the cysteine and phenylalanine included. Kept here is only the CDR3 DNA, which spans 51 bases and is read in frame from base 1.

What the study reported, not specific to this receptor: Compared with non-shared clonotypes, the clonotypes found in all four sorted-subset donors had higher generation probabilities. Larger estimated clonotype richness was generally found for naive subsets than for memory subsets. Because the study included a small number of donors, the genetic and exposure-history diversity represented was limited. Across a few donors, approximately 5% of naive CD4, 3% to 4% of naive CD8, roughly 2.3% of memory CD4, and approximately 0.4% of memory CD8 clonotypes were shared. Based on pairwise subsampling, the degree of clonotype sharing among donors was expected to be affected by sequencing depth. Sampling was restricted to blood, and TCR repertoires in tissues likely differ from the TCR repertoires found in blood. Incomplete sequencing was indicated by rarefaction of sorted-subset datasets, despite the large sequencing depth.

The sequenced material came from naive CD4+ T cells sorted from blood. The cell subset or site label on this specimen signifies: CD45RA+ positively selected. The rearranged chain carries TRBV4-2 and TRBJ2-7, with no D gene named confidently. The receptor's source is a man between 18 and 29 years old in good health. The nucleotide sequence reads as follows: TGTGCCAGCAGCCAAACCGAGAACCCAGATTCGGGCTACGAGCAGTACTTC. Its translation is CASSQTENPDSGYEQYF.